This T cell receptor (beta chain) was identified in a study of vaccination effects on CD4 cells after COVID-19. This clone has more than one count but fewer than ten. What it binds is unknown. TCRdb's table, derived via immunoSEQ multiplex PCR, lists solely in-frame clones and lacks some. The table has more than 20,000 clones, roughly 80% seen once. This CDR3 is 13 amino acids long. The V end was cut by 4 bases, the J end by 4 bases, with 10 bases between. CDR1 MNHNY and CDR2 SVGAGI come from the germline V gene (reference sequence). Sequencing followed a ViraFEST assay step that expanded antigen-specific CD4+ T cells with viral peptide pools. Isolating CD4+ T cells followed approximately 9 days of culture. The study found no prior SARS-CoV-2 infection in the vaccine recipients, who tested negative for nucleocapsid antibodies.

The receptor comes from a human donor who received a COVID-19 vaccine. J is TRBJ1-2 and V is TRBV6-6; D gene ambiguous. The sample consisted of CD4+ T cells from PBMCs cultured with HCoV-NL63 spike peptides, taken before COVID-19 vaccination. CDR3 nucleotides: TGTGCCAGCAGTTCCACAGAGTCCTATGGCTACACCTTC. This sequence encodes CASSSTESYGYTF.